This T cell receptor (beta chain) stems from a study of blood T cell repertoires in COVID-19. Background on the study: PBMCs, B-cell-depleted T cells, or T cells were the source of the cDNA or gDNA that made up the material.

From germline, CDR1 is ENHRY and CDR2 SYGVKD. This CDR3 region has 21 residues. V trimming: 3 bases; J trimming: 0 bases; junction bases outside the gene matches: 17. Sequenced by immunoSEQ multiplex PCR; TCRdb stores in-frame clones only, minus some. This sample has under 200,000 clones, with about 88% found just once. This receptor was obtained from a man between 18 and 29 years old with acute or convalescent COVID-19. V usage is TRBV10-3 and J usage is TRBJ2-4, with 10 nucleotides matching TRBD2. Sequencing input: peripheral blood. The CDR3 loop reads CAISDQIGASGGKLAKNIQYF. CDR3 nucleotide sequence: TGTGCCATCAGTGACCAAATCGGGGCTAGCGGGGGCAAACTAGCCAAAAACATTCAGTACTTC.